Following are 29 T cell receptor beta chains from one sample sequenced in a study of blood T cell repertoires in COVID-19. Repertoires were generated with immunoSEQ multiplex PCR, while TCRdb's copy carries only in-frame clones and drops some. The data hold about 220,000 clones, with roughly 85% observed a single time. The sample comprised peripheral blood. Receptor source: a woman between 70 and 85 years old with COVID-19, enrolled during active disease.

This sequence joins TRBV5-4 and TRBJ1-4; weak D call: TRBD1 (5 bases). The V end lost 1 base, the J end lost 8 bases, and 9 bases lay between the germline ends. CDR1 is SGHNT, CDR2 YYREEE, per germline (reference sequence). This CDR3 has 13 residues. In DNA form, the CDR3 reads TGTGCCAGCAGCTTGAGGGGTAACGAAAAACTGTTTTTT. Translating gives CASSLRGNEKLFF.

V gene TRBV5-1 combines with J gene TRBJ2-1; 10 bases line up with TRBD2. V shed 3 bases and J 7 bases; nucleotides not matched to a gene: 7. The CDR3 length is 15 residues. CDR1 is SGHRS and CDR2 is YFSETQ in the germline V gene. CDR3 DNA sequence: TGCGCCAGCAGCTATCTAGCGGGAGAAGGTAATGAGCAGTTCTTC. Translating gives CASSYLAGEGNEQFF.

The chain links TRBV12-3 or TRBV12-4 to TRBJ1-1; D gene ambiguous. The CDR3 contains 12 residues. The V gene lost 6 bases and the J gene lost 0 bases, with 5 bases spanning the gap. The CDR3 region has the DNA TGTGCCAGCAGGTCAGTGAACACTGAAGCTTTCTTT. Encoded protein: CASRSVNTEAFF.

V usage is TRBV6-5 and J usage is TRBJ1-2; D uncertain. This CDR3 is 11 amino acids long. V dropped 4 bases and J dropped 7 bases, with 7 bases sitting between them. CDR1 is MNHEY and CDR2 is SVGAGI in the germline V gene. As DNA, the CDR3 is TGTGCCAGCAGTTCAGAAAGTGGCTACACCTTC. It encodes CASSSESGYTF.

This clone was found once. The chain employs TRBV2 and TRBJ2-5; D is perhaps TRBD2 (6 bases). CDR1 and CDR2 from the germline V gene are SNHLY and FYNNEI. This CDR3 is 14 amino acids long. V shed 6 bases and J shed 3 bases, with 14 bases lying between them. For the CDR3, the DNA is TGTGCCAGCAGGCCCCTAGCGACAGAAGAGACCCAGTACTTC. Protein: CASRPLATEETQYF. Combining the CDR3 with reference TRBV2 and TRBJ2-5 gives the whole variable domain EPEVTQTPSHQVTQMGQEVILRCVPISNHLYFYWYRQILGQKVEFLVSFYNNEISEKSEIFDDQFSVERPDGSNFTLKIRSTKLEDSAMYFCASRPLATEETQYFGPGTRLLVL.

This chain connects TRBV5-1 to TRBJ2-7, with D maybe TRBD1 (6 bases). Trimming cost V 0 bases and J 1 base, with 14 bases left between them. CDR1 SGHRS and CDR2 YFSETQ come from the germline V gene. This CDR3 contains 16 residues. The CDR3 sequence is CASSLEIATGSYEQYF. The CDR3 DNA follows: TGCGCCAGCAGCTTGGAAATCGCGACAGGATCCTACGAGCAGTACTTC.

This rearrangement joins TRBV2 to TRBJ1-5; D unclear. The ends were cut back, 4 bases at V and 7 bases at J, with 17 bases in the middle. This CDR3 has 15 residues. Germline values: CDR1 SNHLY, CDR2 FYNNEI. CDR3 sequence: CASSVGVAAGQPQHF. CDR3 sequence (DNA): TGTGCCAGCAGTGTCGGGGTGGCCGCGGGGCAGCCCCAGCATTTT. Filled out from reference TRBV2 and TRBJ1-5, the complete variable domain reads EPEVTQTPSHQVTQMGQEVILRCVPISNHLYFYWYRQILGQKVEFLVSFYNNEISEKSEIFDDQFSVERPDGSNFTLKIRSTKLEDSAMYFCASSVGVAAGQPQHFGDGTRLSIL.

The V gene is TRBV5-1, the J gene TRBJ2-3; 8 bases map to TRBD2. The germline gives CDR1 SGHRS, CDR2 YFSETQ. V was clipped by 2 bases and J by 6 bases; unmatched bases: 11. This CDR3 spans 16 amino acids. In DNA, the CDR3 is TGCGCCAGCAGCTTCGCAGCGGGGGCGCCTGGGGATACGCAGTATTTT. This gives the protein CASSFAAGAPGDTQYF.

This clone was seen a single time. The V call is TRBV7-4, the J call TRBJ1-5, with 9 nucleotides matching TRBD1. Per the germline V gene, CDR1 is SGHVT and CDR2 is SQSDAQ. Trimming removed 1 base from V and 3 bases from J; junction bases left unmatched: 13. The CDR3 extends over 19 amino acids. The CDR3 DNA sequence: TGTGCCAGCAGCTTAGAAGTGGGGGGAAACAGGGGGCTCAATCAGCCCCAGCATTTT. Translated: CASSLEVGGNRGLNQPQHF. Together with reference TRBV7-4 and TRBJ1-5, the CDR3 gives the full variable domain: GAGVSQSPRYKVAKRGRDVALRCDSISGHVTLYWYRQTLGQGSEVLTYSQSDAQRDKSGRPSGRFSAERPERSVSTLKIQRTEQGDSAVYLCASSLEVGGNRGLNQPQHFGDGTRLSIL.

This rearrangement joins TRBV19 to TRBJ2-7, with 7 positions matching TRBD1. The J segment lost 4 bases and the V segment lost 5 bases, leaving 8 bases of the junction unmatched. The CDR3 has 14 amino acids. Germline V gene data show CDR1 as LNHDA and CDR2 as SQIVND (reference sequence). This CDR3 reads CASSPVGQLYEQYF. DNA for the CDR3: TGTGCCAGTAGTCCCGTGGGACAGTTATACGAGCAGTACTTC.

DNA for the CDR3: TGTGCCAGCAGCTTAATCGCGGTCTCTGGGGCCAACGTCCTGACTTTC. It is translated as CASSLIAVSGANVLTF. The chain combines TRBV7-3 with TRBJ2-6; D gene uncertain. V shed 1 base and J shed 0 bases, with 7 bases lying between them. This CDR3 region has 16 residues. The germline gives CDR1 SGHTA, CDR2 FQGTGA.

The rearrangement joins TRBV29-1 to TRBJ1-1; TRBD1 might be the D (6 bases). Germline-derived CDR1 and CDR2 are SQVTM and ANQGSEA. Trimming pared 3 bases from V and 3 bases from J, leaving 14 bases between. CDR3 length: 14 amino acids. In DNA, the CDR3 is TGCAGCGTTGAGGGGGGGACATCTTACACTGAAGCTTTCTTT. This translates into CSVEGGTSYTEAFF.

The chain recombines TRBV6-5 with TRBJ1-2; TRBD1 is a possible D gene (6 bases). With 8 bases removed from V and 4 bases from J, the gap between germline ends came to 20 bases. Per germline, CDR1 MNHEY and CDR2 SVGAGI. The CDR3 has 15 residues. The CDR3: CASRAGTSHFYGYTF. The CDR3 nucleotides read TGTGCCAGCCGAGCGGGGACATCTCATTTCTATGGCTACACCTTC.

The chain recombines TRBV20-1 with TRBJ1-2; 7 nucleotides agree with TRBD1. The germline gives CDR1 DFQATT, CDR2 SNEGSKA (reference sequence). V dropped 3 bases and J dropped 7; count of bases not matched to a gene: 14. This CDR3 contains 15 residues. The CDR3 bases are TGCAGTGCTAGTGTGGCAGGGGGGATATCGGGTGGCTACACCTTC. It translates to CSASVAGGISGGYTF.

The genes are TRBV6-2 or TRBV6-3 and TRBJ1-1; D is perhaps TRBD1 (5 bases). Germline CDR1 reads MNHEY; CDR2 reads SVGEGT. The CDR3 contains 13 residues. V dropped 6 bases and J dropped 5 bases, with 13 bases sitting between them. The CDR3, as DNA: TGTGCCAGCAGCCCCTACCGGGGGACTGAAGCTTTCTTT. It encodes CASSPYRGTEAFF.

The rearrangement uses TRBV6-2 or TRBV6-3 and TRBJ1-5, with TRBD1 matching 9 bases. The J segment lost 7 bases and the V segment lost 5 bases, leaving 15 bases of the junction unmatched. Germline CDR1 MNHEY, CDR2 SVGEGT. The CDR3 has 17 residues. The CDR3: CASSTPDRGKLGQPQHF. The CDR3 nucleotides are TGTGCCAGCAGTACTCCGGACAGGGGAAAGCTCGGACAGCCCCAGCATTTT.

V is TRBV6-5 and J is TRBJ2-1; a possible D gene is TRBD2 (6 bases). This CDR3 contains 15 residues. Trimming shortened V by 6 bases and J by 5 bases, and 17 bases separated the two germline ends. Germline V gene data show CDR1 as MNHEY and CDR2 as SVGAGI. Here the CDR3 DNA reads TGTGCCAGCAGAGGCGTTGCCGGAGGGGACAATGAGCAGTTCTTC. It yields the protein CASRGVAGGDNEQFF.

The gene calls are TRBV18 and TRBJ1-1; D remains ambiguous. The germline gives CDR1 KGHSH, CDR2 LQKENI. V lost 1 base and J 2 bases, leaving 11 bases between the germline ends. The length of the CDR3 is 15 residues. The CDR3 DNA reads TGTGCCAGCTCACCACTTACAGATTTCAACACTGAAGCTTTCTTT. Protein: CASSPLTDFNTEAFF.

The J gene is TRBJ2-1, the V gene TRBV5-1, with 9 bases identical to TRBD2. Trimming cost V 4 bases and J 0 bases; bases outside gene matches: 8. CDR1 is SGHRS and CDR2 is YFSETQ in the germline V gene. The CDR3 is 17 amino acids. CDR3 DNA sequence: TGCGCCAGCAGCCAGGCCTTAGCGGGGGTCTCCTACAATGAGCAGTTCTTC. This encodes CASSQALAGVSYNEQFF.

This clone came up once. V is TRBV13 and J is TRBJ1-1, with D perhaps matching TRBD1 (6 bases). V was pared by 3 bases and J by 9 bases, with 20 bases between. Germline V CDR1 and CDR2: PRHDT, FYEKMQ (reference sequence). The CDR3 consists of 15 residues. The CDR3: CASSLVYRERVKAFF. In DNA, the CDR3 is TGTGCCAGCAGCTTGGTTTACAGGGAGAGGGTAAAAGCTTTCTTT.

The rearrangement links TRBV24-1 to TRBJ2-2, with a weak D call TRBD1 (5 bases). This CDR3 has 17 residues. CDR1 is KGHDR, CDR2 SFDVKD, per germline. V lost 4 bases and J 4 bases, leaving 18 bases between the germline ends. CDR3 amino acids: CATSDSLTDSSTGELFF. Here the CDR3 DNA reads TGTGCCACCAGTGACTCACTGACAGATAGTAGCACCGGGGAGCTGTTTTTT.

The chain combines TRBV5-4 with TRBJ1-1; maybe TRBD1 (6 bases). The CDR3 is 17 residues long. V lost 4 bases to trimming and J lost 1 base, with 20 bases between them. Germline CDR1 reads SGHNT; CDR2 reads YYREEE (reference sequence). CDR3 protein: CASSPDSSLRSNTEAFF. The CDR3 DNA reads TGTGCCAGCAGCCCGGACAGTTCTTTACGGTCGAACACTGAAGCTTTCTTT.

This sequence joins TRBV9 and TRBJ2-7; 12 nucleotides agree with TRBD1. Germline CDR1 SGDLS, CDR2 YYNGEE. The length of the CDR3 is 15 residues. Germline trimming cut 3 bases from V and 2 bases from J; bases unmatched to any gene: 3. CDR3 sequence: CASSARDRGPYEQYF. For the CDR3, the DNA is TGTGCCAGCAGCGCCCGGGACAGGGGGCCCTACGAGCAGTACTTC.

This clone was recorded once. V gene TRBV2 combines with J gene TRBJ2-4, with unresolved D. The V end lost 6 bases, the J end lost 8 bases, and 20 bases lay between the germline ends. CDR1 and CDR2 (germline): SNHLY, FYNNEI. The CDR3 totals 15 residues. The CDR3 bases are TGTGCCAGCAGGTTTGGAGTTTCTCTAACGGACATTCAGTACTTC. This sequence encodes CASRFGVSLTDIQYF.

This clone has only one observation. This sequence joins TRBV6-2 or TRBV6-3 and TRBJ2-2, with a possible D match to TRBD1 (7 bases). Germline CDR1 and CDR2: MNHEY and SVGEGT. Between the trimmed V and J ends, which lost 5 bases and 2 bases, there was a span of 12 bases. This CDR3 spans 15 amino acids. CDR3 loop: CASSPQGTNTGELFF. CDR3 sequence (DNA): TGTGCCAGCAGTCCACAGGGGACTAACACCGGGGAGCTGTTTTTT.

This clone was found a few times. The CDR3: CASSLGGRDTQYF. CDR3 in DNA: TGTGCCAGCAGCTTAGGGGGGCGAGATACGCAGTATTTT. V gene TRBV11-2 combines with J gene TRBJ2-3; possibly TRBD1 for D (6 bases). V shed 1 base and J shed 5 bases, with 7 bases lying between them. The germline CDR1 and CDR2 sequences are SGHAT and FQNNGV. The CDR3 consists of 13 residues.

The chain joins TRBV6-2 or TRBV6-3 to TRBJ1-2; D is possibly TRBD1 (5 bases). The CDR3 covers 14 residues. The germline V gene has CDR1 MNHEY and CDR2 SVGEGT. Trimming left V 6 bases short and J 2 bases short, with 13 bases between. CDR3: CASSLTSGNYGYTF. In DNA form, the CDR3 reads TGTGCCAGCAGCCTCACCTCAGGGAACTATGGCTACACCTTC.

V usage is TRBV5-1 and J usage is TRBJ1-5; D is ambiguous. The germline V and J ends were trimmed by 0 bases and 1 base, with 11 bases remaining between them. Germline V gene data show CDR1 as SGHRS and CDR2 as YFSETQ. CDR3 size: 16 residues. CDR3 sequence: CASSLDPSGSNQPQHF. CDR3 nucleotides: TGCGCCAGCAGCTTGGACCCCAGCGGAAGCAATCAGCCCCAGCATTTT. The variable domain in full, completed from reference TRBV5-1 and TRBJ1-5, reads KAGVTQTPRYLIKTRGQQVTLSCSPISGHRSVSWYQQTPGQGLQFLFEYFSETQRNKGNFPGRFSGRQFSNSRSEMNVSTLELGDSALYLCASSLDPSGSNQPQHFGDGTRLSIL.

The chain has TRBV29-1 and TRBJ2-1, with 7 bases lining up with TRBD1. Looked up from germline, CDR1 is SQVTM and CDR2 is ANQGSEA. Trimming took 8 bases from V and 0 from J; bases not matched to a gene: 7. This CDR3 is built from 14 residues. The CDR3 DNA sequence: TGCAGCACCAACAGGGGCAGCTCCTACAATGAGCAGTTCTTC. Its translation is CSTNRGSSYNEQFF.